This T cell receptor (beta chain) is from a study of blood T cell repertoires in COVID-19. Across the whole study: From the United States, Italy and Spain came samples of acute and convalescent COVID-19. The analysed material was cDNA or gDNA that came from T cells, B-cell-depleted T cells, or PBMCs.

Per the authors' pipeline: Amplified reference gene primers provided the basis for estimating nucleated cell counts. Clones were sequenced by immunoSEQ multiplex PCR, and TCRdb holds only the in-frame ones, with some missing. Clone size and V and J calls were adopted from that table, with D and trimming inferred from the DNA. The sample yields more than 110,000 clones, about four fifths seen once. This CDR3 has 13 residues. V shed 6 bases, J shed 6 bases, and the junction held 7 bases outside the gene matches. From germline, CDR1 is MDHEN and CDR2 SYDVKM. This clonotype was sampled from a woman aged 60-70 years with acute or convalescent COVID-19. The V gene is TRBV28, the J gene TRBJ2-7; 8 nucleotides align to TRBD2. The sequenced sample consisted of peripheral blood. This CDR3 reads CASRNSGTGEQYF. The CDR3 DNA follows: TGTGCCAGCAGGAATAGCGGGACTGGCGAGCAGTACTTC.